This TCR beta chain derives from a study of shared clonotypes between healthy human individuals. This clone occurred a few times. Its antigen is unidentified. Other DNA variants within this sample encode the same CDR3. Study results and limitations: In this cohort, only blood was sampled, and tissue repertoires likely differ.

Recent acute infections and vaccinations were absent in the healthy HIV-negative adult donors. Division of CD4+ cells produced a CD45RA+ naive subset and a CD45RA-negative memory subset. The repertoire was sequenced with immunoSEQ multiplex PCR; TCRdb's copy has only in-frame clones and lacks some. The sample includes about 660,000 clones, less than 85% seen only once; the top ten take around 1.6%. V shed 2 bases and J shed 0 bases, with 0 bases lying between them. This CDR3 has 12 amino acids. Germline-derived CDR1 and CDR2 are MDHEN and SYDVKM. The chain employs TRBV28 and TRBJ2-3; D is ambiguous. The origin of this receptor is a woman in her 30s in good health. The sample comprised memory CD4+ T cells sorted from blood. Described subset: CD45RA-negative fraction. CDR3 loop: CASSLSTDTQYF. The CDR3 nucleotides are TGTGCCAGCAGTTTAAGCACAGATACGCAGTATTTT.